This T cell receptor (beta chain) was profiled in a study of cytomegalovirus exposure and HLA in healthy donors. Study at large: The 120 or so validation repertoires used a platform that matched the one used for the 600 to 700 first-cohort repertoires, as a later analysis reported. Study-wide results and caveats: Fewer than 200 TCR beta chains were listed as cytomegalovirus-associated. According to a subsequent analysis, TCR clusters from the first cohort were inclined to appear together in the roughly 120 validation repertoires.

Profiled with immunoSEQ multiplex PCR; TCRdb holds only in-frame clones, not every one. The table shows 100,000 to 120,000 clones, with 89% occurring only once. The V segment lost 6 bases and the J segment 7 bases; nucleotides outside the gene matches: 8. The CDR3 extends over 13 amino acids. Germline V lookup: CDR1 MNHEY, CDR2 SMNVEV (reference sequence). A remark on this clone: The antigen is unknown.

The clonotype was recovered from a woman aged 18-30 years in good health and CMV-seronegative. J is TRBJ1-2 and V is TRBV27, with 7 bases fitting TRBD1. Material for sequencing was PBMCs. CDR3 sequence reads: CASRSPGQSGYTF. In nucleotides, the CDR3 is TGTGCCAGCAGGTCTCCGGGACAGAGTGGCTACACCTTC.